One and the same sample provided the 6 T cell receptor beta chains below, sequenced in a study of STAT5B mutations in CD4+ large granular lymphocyte leukemia. Sequencing used immunoSEQ multiplex PCR; TCRdb keeps in-frame clones, though not all of them. Of tens of thousands of clones in the sample, 86% were seen once. Sequencing was done on a sample of CD4+ T cells from blood buffy coats. The receptors shown here come from a human donor in good health.

This clone is a singleton in its sample. The V and J genes are TRBV5-8 and TRBJ1-4; no definite D call. Trimming left V 4 bases short and J 5 bases short, with 12 bases between. The CDR3 runs 14 residues. CDR1 and CDR2 (germline): SGHTS, YDEGEE. The CDR3 region has the DNA TGTGCCAGCAGCCCGGGTTTAGTAAATGAAAAACTGTTTTTT. Protein: CASSPGLVNEKLFF.

This chain links TRBV10-2 with TRBJ2-2, with D unclear. In germline, CDR1 is WSHSY, CDR2 SAAADI. The CDR3 extends over 15 amino acids. Trimming cost V 0 bases and J 3 bases, with 8 bases left between them. The CDR3 reads CASSESASYTGELFF. CDR3 nucleotides: TGCGCCAGCAGTGAGTCAGCGAGTTACACCGGGGAGCTGTTTTTT.

The genes are TRBV4-2 and TRBJ1-3; perhaps TRBD1 as D (5 bases). V was shortened by 1 base and J by 0 bases, with 22 bases between the two germline ends. The germline V gene has CDR1 LGHNA and CDR2 YNFKEQ. This CDR3 region has 20 residues. The CDR3 DNA follows: TGTGCCAGCAGCCAAGTAGGCCCGGGACTCTACAGCCACTCTGGAAACACCATATATTTT. Protein: CASSQVGPGLYSHSGNTIYF.

V and J are TRBV19 and TRBJ2-1; tentative D call: TRBD2 (6 bases). The CDR3 sequence is 15 residues long. The germline V and J ends were trimmed by 3 bases and 6 bases, with 15 bases remaining between them. Germline loops: CDR1 LNHDA, CDR2 SQIVND (reference sequence). CDR3 loop: CASSIGGRTSNEQFF. CDR3 coding DNA: TGTGCCAGTAGTATCGGAGGGAGGACCTCCAATGAGCAGTTCTTC.

The chain carries TRBV30 and TRBJ2-1; 12 bases map to TRBD2. There are 16 residues in the CDR3. The ends lost 2 bases at V and 2 bases at J; junction bases unmatched: 4. Looked up from germline, CDR1 is GTSNPN and CDR2 is SVGIG (reference sequence). CDR3 sequence reads: CAWSPLAGGPYNEQFF. Written as DNA, the CDR3 is TGTGCCTGGAGTCCCCTAGCGGGAGGGCCCTACAATGAGCAGTTCTTC.

This clone has a handful of counts. The chain recombines TRBV30 with TRBJ1-1; TRBD1 might be the D (6 bases). CDR3 length: 15 amino acids. Germline-derived CDR1 and CDR2 are GTSNPN and SVGIG (reference sequence). Trimming shortened V by 5 bases and J by 0 bases, and 16 bases separated the two germline ends. The CDR3 sequence is CAWGKGGLMNTEAFF. The DNA of the CDR3 is TGTGCCTGGGGGAAAGGGGGGCTAATGAACACTGAAGCTTTCTTT.